Below, one TCR beta chain is given with its context. What it binds is not known. The source of the sample is a study of OX40 agonist ivuxolimab in advanced cancers. Across the whole study: Of mixed ages from about 20 to 80 and averaging about 56 years, the group was almost 85% male. Study-wide points: Antigen targets of the expanded peripheral T cells went undetermined. Partial responders at 0.1-3.0 mg/kg had among the lowest clonal expansion. Expanded clones tended on average to be more numerous among CD8+ T cells than CD4+.

Trimming cost V 5 bases and J 0 bases, with 9 bases left between them. The CDR3 loop spans 14 amino acids. Germline V lookup: CDR1 SGHRS, CDR2 YFSETQ. TCRdb's copy holds only in-frame clones and misses some; the assay was immunoSEQ multiplex PCR. The sample has roughly 38,000 clones, about 87% seen once. The V gene is TRBV5-1, the J gene TRBJ2-1; D is ambiguous. The receptor comes from an adult with an advanced solid tumor such as melanoma, head and neck, liver or kidney cancer. The specimen was CD4+ or CD8+ T cells sorted from blood, collected in a trial of the OX40 agonist ivuxolimab. CDR3 loop: CASRDQPSYNEQFF. The CDR3, as DNA: TGCGCCAGCAGGGACCAGCCCTCCTACAATGAGCAGTTCTTC.